The 6 T cell receptor beta chains reported below all come from one sample, sequenced in a study of shared clonotypes between healthy human individuals. Naive-designated CD8 cells lacked CD45RO, were positively enriched for CCR7, and omitted terminally differentiated effector memory CD45RA+ cells. Profiled with immunoSEQ multiplex PCR; TCRdb holds only in-frame clones, not every one. The sample includes approximately 600,000 clones, roughly 96% seen only once; the top ten take approximately 0.11%. The sequenced material came from naive CD8+ T cells sorted from blood. The source of these receptors is a woman aged 30 to 39 in good health.

V usage is TRBV4-1 and J usage is TRBJ2-1, with 8 bases lining up with TRBD1. Germline V gene lookup returns CDR1 MGHRA and CDR2 YSYEKL. The CDR3 extends over 14 amino acids. J lost 9 bases, V lost 4 bases, and 8 bases had no gene match. CDR3 region: CASSPRDRSGEQFF. CDR3 in DNA: TGCGCCAGCAGCCCCCGGGACAGGTCCGGTGAGCAGTTCTTC.

This clone has just a few counts. The genes are TRBV4-1 and TRBJ2-4, with D hard to call. Germline V gene data show CDR1 as MGHRA and CDR2 as YSYEKL. This CDR3 is built from 12 residues. Trimming stripped 0 bases from V and 7 bases from J, with 4 bases between. CDR3 sequence: CASSQEGNIQYF. CDR3 DNA: TGCGCCAGCAGCCAAGAGGGGAACATTCAGTACTTC.

The rearrangement uses TRBV5-8 and TRBJ2-7; possible D gene TRBD1, 6 bases. The ends were cut back, 0 bases at V and 5 bases at J, with 12 bases in the middle. The CDR3 loop spans 14 amino acids. CDR1 and CDR2 from the germline V gene are SGHTS and YDEGEE. The CDR3 coding sequence is TGTGCCAGCAGCTTGGATGGGGGCGAGAACGAGCAGTACTTC. It yields the protein CASSLDGGENEQYF.

The chain joins TRBV6-1 to TRBJ1-3; D not certain. CDR1 is MNHNS and CDR2 is SASEGT in the germline V gene. The CDR3 has 11 amino acids. V lost 8 bases and J lost 3, with 5 bases in between. The CDR3 region is CASGGGNTIYF. Written as DNA, the CDR3 is TGTGCCAGCGGCGGTGGAAACACCATATATTTT.

The rearrangement links TRBV7-9 to TRBJ2-3; TRBD1 might be the D (6 bases). The CDR3 is made up of 16 amino acids. Germline values: CDR1 SEHNR, CDR2 FQNEAQ (reference sequence). V lost 2 bases, J lost 0 bases, and 12 bases lay in between. The CDR3, as DNA: TGTGCCAGCAGCTTACAAAAGGGGGAGAGCACAGATACGCAGTATTTT. This codes for CASSLQKGESTDTQYF. Together with reference TRBV7-9 and TRBJ2-3, the CDR3 gives the full variable domain: DTGVSQNPRHKITKRGQNVTFRCDPISEHNRLYWYRQTLGQGPEFLTYFQNEAQLEKSRLLSDRFSAERPKGSFSTLEIQRTEQGDSAMYLCASSLQKGESTDTQYFGPGTRLTVL.

DNA of the CDR3: TGTGCCACCAGCAGAGCGACCACAGGGAACGAGCAGTACTTC. It translates to CATSRATTGNEQYF. The gene calls are TRBV15 and TRBJ2-7, with D possibly being TRBD1 (6 bases). Germline loops: CDR1 LNHNV, CDR2 YYDKDF (reference sequence). The CDR3 has 14 residues. Trimming pared 1 base from V and 5 bases from J, leaving 12 bases between. Full variable domain (outside the CDR3, taken from reference TRBV15 and TRBJ2-7): DAMVIQNPRYQVTQFGKPVTLSCSQTLNHNVMYWYQQKSSQAPKLLFHYYDKDFNNEADTPDNFQSRRPNTSFCFLDIRSPGLGDTAMYLCATSRATTGNEQYFGPGTRLTVT.